The source of this T cell receptor (beta chain) is a study of cytomegalovirus exposure and HLA in healthy donors. A multiplex PCR was run with 60 Vbeta primers and 13 Jbeta primers. Libraries were prepared by immunoSEQ multiplex PCR; TCRdb keeps only in-frame clonotypes and omits some of them. The sample lists approximately 140,000 clones, about 78% occurring once. The table lists this clone with a few counts. The V and J ends lost 0 bases and 10 bases, in that order; junction bases with no gene match: 4. CDR3 length: 13 residues. Germline values: CDR1 SGDLS, CDR2 YYNGEE. The genes are TRBV9 and TRBJ2-1; TRBD1 agrees at 7 bases. This TCR was sampled from a man aged 18 to 35 in good health and CMV-seronegative. The sequenced sample was PBMCs. In nucleotides, the CDR3 is TGTGCCAGCAGCGTAGATTTGACAGGGGAGCAGTTCTTC. Its protein is CASSVDLTGEQFF.